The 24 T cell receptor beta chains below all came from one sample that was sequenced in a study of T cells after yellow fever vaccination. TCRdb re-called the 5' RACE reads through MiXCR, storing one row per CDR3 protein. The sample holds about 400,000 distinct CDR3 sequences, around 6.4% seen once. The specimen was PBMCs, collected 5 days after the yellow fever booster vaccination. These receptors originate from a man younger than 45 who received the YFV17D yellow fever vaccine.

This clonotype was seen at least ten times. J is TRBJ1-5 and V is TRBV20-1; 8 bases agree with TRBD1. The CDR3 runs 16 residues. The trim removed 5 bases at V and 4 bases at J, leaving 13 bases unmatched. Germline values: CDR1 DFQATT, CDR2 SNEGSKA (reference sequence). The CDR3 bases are TGCAGTGCTGACTTACAGGGGGGGGAACGTAATCAGCCCCAGCATTTT. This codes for CSADLQGGERNQPQHF.

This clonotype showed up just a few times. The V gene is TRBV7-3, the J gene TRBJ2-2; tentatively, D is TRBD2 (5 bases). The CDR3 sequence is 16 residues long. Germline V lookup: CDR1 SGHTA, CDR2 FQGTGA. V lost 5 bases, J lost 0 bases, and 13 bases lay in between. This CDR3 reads CASSNSGGSNTGELFF. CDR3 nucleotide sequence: TGTGCCAGCAGCAACAGCGGAGGTTCGAACACCGGGGAGCTGTTTTTT.

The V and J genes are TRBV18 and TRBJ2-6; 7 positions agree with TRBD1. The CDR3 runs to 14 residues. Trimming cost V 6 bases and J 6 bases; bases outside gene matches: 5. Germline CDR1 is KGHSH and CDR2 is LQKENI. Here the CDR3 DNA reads TGTGCCAGCTCTCGGGACAGATCGGCCAACGTCCTGACTTTC. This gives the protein CASSRDRSANVLTF.

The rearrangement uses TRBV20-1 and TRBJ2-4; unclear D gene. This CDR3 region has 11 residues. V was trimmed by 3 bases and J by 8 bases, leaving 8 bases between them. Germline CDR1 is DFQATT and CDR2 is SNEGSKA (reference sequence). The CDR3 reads CSARSTYIQYF. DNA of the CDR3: TGCAGTGCTAGGAGTACATACATTCAGTACTTC.

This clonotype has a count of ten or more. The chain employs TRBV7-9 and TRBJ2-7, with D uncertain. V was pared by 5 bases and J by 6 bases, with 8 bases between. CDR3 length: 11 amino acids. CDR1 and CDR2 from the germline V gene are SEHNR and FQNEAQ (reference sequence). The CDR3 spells CASSPQTEQYF. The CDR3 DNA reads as TGTGCCAGCAGCCCACAAACCGAGCAGTACTTC.

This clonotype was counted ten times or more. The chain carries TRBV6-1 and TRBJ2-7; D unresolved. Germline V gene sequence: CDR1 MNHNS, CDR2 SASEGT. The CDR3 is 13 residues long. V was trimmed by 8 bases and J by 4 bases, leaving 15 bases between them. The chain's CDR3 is CASHPTVSYEQYF. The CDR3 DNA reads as TGTGCCAGCCACCCCACCGTGTCATACGAGCAGTACTTC.

The CDR3 DNA reads TGTGCCTGGAGCGACAGAAGAACCGGGGAGCTGTTTTTT. This translates into CAWSDRRTGELFF. The chain joins TRBV30 to TRBJ2-2; maybe TRBD1 (5 bases). The CDR3 runs 13 residues. Germline CDR1 reads GTSNPN; CDR2 reads SVGIG (reference sequence). The V end lost 3 bases, the J end lost 5 bases, and 10 bases lay between the germline ends.

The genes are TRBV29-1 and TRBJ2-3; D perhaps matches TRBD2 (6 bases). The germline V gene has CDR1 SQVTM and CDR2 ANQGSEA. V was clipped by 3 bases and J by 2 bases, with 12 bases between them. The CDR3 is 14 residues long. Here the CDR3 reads CSVDGGLTTDTQYF. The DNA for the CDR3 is TGCAGCGTTGACGGGGGACTGACCACAGATACGCAGTATTTT.

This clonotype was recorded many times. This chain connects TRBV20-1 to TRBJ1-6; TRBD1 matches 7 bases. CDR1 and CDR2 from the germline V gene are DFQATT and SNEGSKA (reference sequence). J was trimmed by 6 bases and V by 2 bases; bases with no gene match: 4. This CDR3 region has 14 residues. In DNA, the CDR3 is TGCAGTGCTAGAAACAGGGGTGGTAATTCACCCCTCCACTTT. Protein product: CSARNRGGNSPLHF.

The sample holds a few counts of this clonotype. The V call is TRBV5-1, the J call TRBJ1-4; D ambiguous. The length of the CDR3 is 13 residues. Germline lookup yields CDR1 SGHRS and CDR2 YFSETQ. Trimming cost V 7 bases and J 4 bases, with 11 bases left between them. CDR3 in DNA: TGCGCCAGCCGGGAGACGGTTAATGAAAAACTGTTTTTT. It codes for CASRETVNEKLFF.

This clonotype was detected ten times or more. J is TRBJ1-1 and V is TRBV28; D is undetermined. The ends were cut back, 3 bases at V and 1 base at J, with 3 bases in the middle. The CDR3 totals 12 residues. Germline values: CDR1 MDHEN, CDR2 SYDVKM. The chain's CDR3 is CASSFQNTEAFF. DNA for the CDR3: TGTGCCAGCAGTTTTCAGAACACTGAAGCTTTCTTT.

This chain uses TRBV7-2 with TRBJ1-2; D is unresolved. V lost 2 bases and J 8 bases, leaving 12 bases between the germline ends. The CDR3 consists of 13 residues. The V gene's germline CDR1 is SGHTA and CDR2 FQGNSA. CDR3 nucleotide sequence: TGTGCCAGCAGCTTATTACGTGTCCGGGGCTACACCTTC. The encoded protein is CASSLLRVRGYTF.

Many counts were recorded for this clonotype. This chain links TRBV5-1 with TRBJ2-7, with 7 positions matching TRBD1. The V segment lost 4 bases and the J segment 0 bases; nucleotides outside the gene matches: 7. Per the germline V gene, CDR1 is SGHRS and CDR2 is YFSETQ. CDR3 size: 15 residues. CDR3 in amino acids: CASSAGQVSSYEQYF. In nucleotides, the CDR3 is TGCGCCAGCAGCGCCGGACAGGTTAGCTCCTACGAGCAGTACTTC.

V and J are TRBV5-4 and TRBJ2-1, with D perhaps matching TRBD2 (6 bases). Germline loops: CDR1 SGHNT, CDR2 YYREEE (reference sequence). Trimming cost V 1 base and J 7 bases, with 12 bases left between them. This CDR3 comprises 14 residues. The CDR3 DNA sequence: TGTGCCAGCAGCTTGCGGACTAACCGGAATGAGCAGTTCTTC. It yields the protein CASSLRTNRNEQFF.

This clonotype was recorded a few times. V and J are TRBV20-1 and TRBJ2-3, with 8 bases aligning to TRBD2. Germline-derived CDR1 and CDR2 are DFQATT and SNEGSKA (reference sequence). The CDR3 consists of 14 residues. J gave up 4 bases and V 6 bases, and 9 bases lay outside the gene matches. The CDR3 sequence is CSAESGSPPDTQYF. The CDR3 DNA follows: TGCAGTGCCGAAAGCGGGAGCCCACCAGATACGCAGTATTTT.

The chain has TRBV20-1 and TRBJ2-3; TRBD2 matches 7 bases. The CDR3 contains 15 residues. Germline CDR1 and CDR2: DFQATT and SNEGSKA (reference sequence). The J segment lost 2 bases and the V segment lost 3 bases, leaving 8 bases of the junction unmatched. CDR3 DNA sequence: TGCAGTGCTAGTCTGGCGGGAGAGGCCACAGATACGCAGTATTTT. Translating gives CSASLAGEATDTQYF.

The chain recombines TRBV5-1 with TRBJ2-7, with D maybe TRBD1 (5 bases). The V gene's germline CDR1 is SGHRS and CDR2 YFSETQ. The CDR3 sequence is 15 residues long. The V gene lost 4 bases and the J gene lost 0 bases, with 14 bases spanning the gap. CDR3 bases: TGCGCCAGCAGCAATGGTCAGGGCTTCTCCTACGAGCAGTACTTC. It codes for CASSNGQGFSYEQYF.

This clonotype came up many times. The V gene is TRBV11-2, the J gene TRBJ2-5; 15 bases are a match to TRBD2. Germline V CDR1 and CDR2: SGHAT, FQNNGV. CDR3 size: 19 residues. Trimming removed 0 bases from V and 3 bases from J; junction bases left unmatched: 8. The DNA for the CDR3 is TGTGCCAGCAGCTTAGATTGGCGGACTAGCGGGAGGGCCAAAGAGACCCAGTACTTC. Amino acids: CASSLDWRTSGRAKETQYF.

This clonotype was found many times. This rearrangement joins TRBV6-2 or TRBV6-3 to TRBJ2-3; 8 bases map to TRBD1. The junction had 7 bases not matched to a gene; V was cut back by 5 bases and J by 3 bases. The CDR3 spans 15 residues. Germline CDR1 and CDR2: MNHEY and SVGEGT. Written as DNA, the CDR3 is TGTGCCAGCAGTCTCGACAGGGGTGGTACAGATACGCAGTATTTT. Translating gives CASSLDRGGTDTQYF.

The CDR3 DNA follows: TGTGCCAGCAGTGACAGCGGGAGGGCCACCGAGCAGTACTTC. Protein sequence: CASSDSGRATEQYF. The chain employs TRBV6-1 and TRBJ2-7, with 10 nucleotides matching TRBD2. Trimming took 3 bases from V and 6 from J; bases not matched to a gene: 5. The CDR3 totals 14 residues. The germline CDR1 and CDR2 sequences are MNHNS and SASEGT.

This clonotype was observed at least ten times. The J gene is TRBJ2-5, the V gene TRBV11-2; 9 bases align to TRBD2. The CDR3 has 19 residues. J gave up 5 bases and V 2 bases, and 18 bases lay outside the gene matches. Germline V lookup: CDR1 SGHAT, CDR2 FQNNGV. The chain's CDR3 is CASSLLGGRAFGTRETQYF. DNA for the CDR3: TGTGCCAGCAGCTTACTTGGCGGGAGGGCCTTCGGGACAAGGGAGACCCAGTACTTC.

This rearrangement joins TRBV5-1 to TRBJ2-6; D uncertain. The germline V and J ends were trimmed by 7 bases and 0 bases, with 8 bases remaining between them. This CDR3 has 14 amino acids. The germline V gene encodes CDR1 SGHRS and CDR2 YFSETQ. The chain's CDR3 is CASRQNSGANVLTF. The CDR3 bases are TGCGCCAGCCGACAAAACTCTGGGGCCAACGTCCTGACTTTC.

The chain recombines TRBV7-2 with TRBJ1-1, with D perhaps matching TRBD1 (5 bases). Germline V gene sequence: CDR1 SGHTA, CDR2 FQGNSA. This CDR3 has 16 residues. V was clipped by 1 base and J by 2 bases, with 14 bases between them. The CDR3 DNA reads TGTGCCAGCAGCTTAGTTGGAGGGGAAATTAACACTGAAGCTTTCTTT. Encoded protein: CASSLVGGEINTEAFF.

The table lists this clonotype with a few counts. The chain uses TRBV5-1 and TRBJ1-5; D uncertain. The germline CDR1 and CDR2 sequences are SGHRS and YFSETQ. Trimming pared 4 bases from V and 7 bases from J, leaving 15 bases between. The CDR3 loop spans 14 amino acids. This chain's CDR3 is CASSPGETGQPQHF. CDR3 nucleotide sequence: TGCGCCAGCAGCCCTGGAGAGACGGGCCAGCCCCAGCATTTT. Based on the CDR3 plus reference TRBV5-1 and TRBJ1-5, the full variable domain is KAGVTQTPRYLIKTRGQQVTLSCSPISGHRSVSWYQQTPGQGLQFLFEYFSETQRNKGNFPGRFSGRQFSNSRSEMNVSTLELGDSALYLCASSPGETGQPQHFGDGTRLSIL.